Below, one T cell receptor beta chain is given with its context. There is no known antigen for this receptor. The sample holds no much larger clone one base away, and base qualities are not on file. The donors were around 39 Caucasian individuals from Russia, aged roughly 6 to 100 years, who were systemically healthy. Roughly 11 milliliters of peripheral blood were drawn from each donor into EDTA-treated Vacutainer tubes. Ficoll-Paque density-gradient centrifugation was used to isolate PBMCs, with at least 6.5 million obtained per sample. Total RNA was extracted from PBMCs with Trizol reagent, with at least 5.5 micrograms obtained per sample. The percentages of naive CD45RAhigh/CD27high T cells were determined by flow cytometry on a PBMC aliquot from every donor. These data are taken from a study of blood T cells in healthy people across ages (dated by TCRdb to the mid-2010s). Describing the broader study: In model experiments, roughly one uniquely barcoded TCR beta cDNA molecule per two T cells was captured by template switching. Using the same blood draw, the study looked at two additional independent replicas of 1 million unique cDNA reads for two donors, one aged 18 to 30 and the other aged 80 or older. The donors were split into four age groups: young (average about 15 years), middle-aged (39), aged (over 55) and long-lived (more than 80). To avoid experimental bias, donors of different ages were distributed randomly across sequencing lanes. The study measured age-related changes in TCR beta repertoire diversity using deep sequencing normalized with unique cDNA molecular identifiers. Study-wide findings and limitations: Compared with the aged group, the long-lived group had more naive CD4+ T cells, fewer expanded clones and increased TCR diversity, a pattern suggesting age selection. A strong correlation was found between observed TCR beta diversity and the percentage of naive T cells measured by flow cytometry. Observed TCR beta diversity per million T cells fell roughly linearly with age, and a significant reduction was already apparent by age around 40. Total diversity estimates from one million sequenced T cells were considered lower bounds and underestimates. Because donor CMV infection status was unknown, age-related changes in expanded clonotypes were potentially confounded. Because profiling used bulk unsorted PBMCs, naive and antigen-experienced compartments could not be compared conclusively.

The CDR3 contains 13 residues, cysteine and phenylalanine counted. This entry keeps only the CDR3 DNA: 39 bases, framed from base 1. Based on the germline V gene, the CDR1 and CDR2 sequences are MGHRA and YSYEKL. Relative to germline, V is 1 base shorter and J is 3 bases shorter, with 7 bases between their ends. The library relied on 5' RACE. Instrument on record: Illumina HiSeq 2500. The second PCR ran for about 6 to 12 cycles and used a J-beta primer mix along with a sample-barcoded 5' primer. A unique molecular identifier was introduced onto each TCR beta cDNA molecule by a template-switch 5' adaptor carrying 12 random nucleotides. Each sample yielded at least 2.5 million CDR3-containing paired-end reads. First-strand cDNA was synthesized from all RNA with the Mint cDNA synthesis kit, primed by a TRBC-specific oligonucleotide. All cDNA was treated with uracil-DNA glycosylase and then went through a first 18-cycle PCR with the universal primers M1SS and BC2_uni_R. Turning to the authors' computational methods: For normalization, 1 million high-quality reads were randomly selected from each sample, with every read carrying a distinct molecular identifier. Reads with shared molecular identifiers were discarded instead of being binned into consensus sequences. MiTCR, with a Q25 quality threshold and the strictest error-elimination algorithm, was used for CDR3 identification, clonotype clustering and error correction. A nonparametric unseen species model with Euler transformation was used to estimate lower-bound total TCR beta diversity. TCRdb reprocessed the public reads (quality trimming at Q25 with fastp, clone calling with MiXCR) and kept in-frame beta chains. Each entry merges the rows of one CDR3 protein and shows their most common DNA and genes. TCRdb, not the original authors, processed these V and J calls. Across this sample there are about 1.1 million distinct CDR3 sequences, with more than 30% seen only once. The ten largest clonotypes hold around 13% of the sample.

The rearrangement combines TRBV4-1 with TRBJ2-7; the D gene remains uncertain. Source material: blood. The origin of this receptor is a man between 18 and 29 years old in good health. The CDR3 is CASSQGGHYEQYF. The DNA is as follows: TGCGCCAGCAGCCAAGGGGGTCACTACGAGCAGTACTTC.